The 19 T cell receptor beta chains listed next were all sequenced from one sample in a study of PD-1 blockade in classical Hodgkin lymphoma. The assay was immunoSEQ multiplex PCR, and TCRdb's table has in-frame clones only and misses some. In the table there are 80,000 to 100,000 clones, about four fifths of which are singletons. All patients relapsed after autologous stem cell transplantation, and brentuximab vedotin exposure varied. This sample comprised peripheral blood mononuclear cells (PBMCs), obtained before the second cycle of nivolumab. The receptors shown here come from a human donor with classical Hodgkin lymphoma.

This clone turned up a few times. The chain recombines TRBV27 with TRBJ2-7, with 7 positions matching TRBD2. Per the germline V gene, CDR1 is MNHEY and CDR2 is SMNVEV (reference sequence). Germline trimming cut 6 bases from V and 4 bases from J; bases unmatched to any gene: 3. This CDR3 has 12 residues. The CDR3 is CASSGGIYEQYF. DNA of the CDR3: TGTGCCAGCAGCGGGGGGATATACGAGCAGTACTTC.

The chain employs TRBV29-1 and TRBJ2-1; 9 bases fit TRBD1. J gave up 3 bases and V 3 bases, and 6 bases lay outside the gene matches. The CDR3 runs 15 residues. Germline V gives CDR1 SQVTM, CDR2 ANQGSEA. CDR3 coding DNA: TGCAGCGTTGACAAGCGGGACAGGGTCTACAATGAGCAGTTCTTC. This encodes CSVDKRDRVYNEQFF.

Only one count was recorded for this clone. The V call is TRBV6-5, the J call TRBJ1-1; no clear D gene. V lost 7 bases, J lost 2 bases, and 11 bases lay in between. The CDR3 sequence is 13 residues long. CDR1 is MNHEY, CDR2 SVGAGI, per germline. DNA for the CDR3: TGTGCCAGCATAAATCATATCAACACTGAAGCTTTCTTT. Encoded protein: CASINHINTEAFF.

The rearrangement uses TRBV6-6 and TRBJ1-2; D ambiguous. The CDR3 consists of 12 residues. The V gene's germline CDR1 is MNHNY and CDR2 SVGAGI (reference sequence). The germline V and J ends were trimmed by 4 bases and 8 bases, with 11 bases remaining between them. In DNA, the CDR3 is TGTGCCAGCAGTTCGCCCTCGGGAGGCTACACCTTC. Translating gives CASSSPSGGYTF.

This clone was observed once. The J gene is TRBJ2-7, the V gene TRBV19; no clear D. V lost 5 bases, J lost 4 bases, and 15 bases lay in between. The CDR3 covers 14 residues. CDR1 and CDR2 from the germline V gene are LNHDA and SQIVND (reference sequence). The CDR3 DNA reads as TGTGCCAGTAGTCCACGCAACAGTCGGTACGAGCAGTACTTC. Protein sequence: CASSPRNSRYEQYF.

The V and J genes are TRBV7-6 and TRBJ2-7, with TRBD1 matching 9 bases. In germline, CDR1 is SGHVS, CDR2 FNYEAQ. This CDR3 comprises 17 residues. The J segment lost 3 bases and the V segment lost 1 base, leaving 10 bases of the junction unmatched. As DNA, the CDR3 is TGTGCCAGCAGCTTAGAGTTGGGCACAGGGGGCATCTACGAGCAGTACTTC. Protein sequence: CASSLELGTGGIYEQYF.

The chain links TRBV7-8 to TRBJ2-1, with 10 bases lining up with TRBD1. Germline assignment: CDR1 SGHVS and CDR2 FQNEAQ. The CDR3 runs 13 residues. The junction had 5 bases not matched to a gene; V was cut back by 7 bases and J by 8 bases. CDR3 coding DNA: TGTGCCAGCATACCTGACAGGGGGCATGAGCAGTTCTTC. This gives the protein CASIPDRGHEQFF.

The rearrangement links TRBV21-1 to TRBJ1-4. TRBV21-1 is a pseudogene locus. This CDR3 comprises 13 residues. The CDR3 coding sequence is TGTGCCAGCAGCACATACAAGCCCGAAAAACTGTTTTTT. Translating it yields CASSTYKPEKLFF.

The rearrangement uses TRBV10-3 and TRBJ2-1; D is undetermined. This CDR3 spans 14 amino acids. In germline, CDR1 is ENHRY, CDR2 SYGVKD. V shed 6 bases and J shed 6 bases, with 15 bases lying between them. The chain's CDR3 is CAISFASSPNEQFF. The CDR3 nucleotides read TGTGCCATCAGCTTCGCCAGTAGTCCCAATGAGCAGTTCTTC.

The chain is built from TRBV27 and TRBJ2-7, with D possibly being TRBD2 (5 bases). Trimming removed 3 bases from V and 6 bases from J, with 15 bases in between. Germline assignment: CDR1 MNHEY and CDR2 SMNVEV (reference sequence). The CDR3 consists of 14 residues. The CDR3 sequence is CASSFSGSGREQYF. CDR3 DNA sequence: TGTGCCAGCAGTTTTTCGGGGTCCGGCCGCGAGCAGTACTTC.

V usage is TRBV10-3 and J usage is TRBJ1-5; 10 bases are shared with TRBD1. Looked up from germline, CDR1 is ENHRY and CDR2 is SYGVKD. The junction had 8 bases not matched to a gene; V was cut back by 3 bases and J by 0 bases. The CDR3 is made up of 18 amino acids. CDR3 region: CAISDPTGGANSNQPQHF. CDR3 sequence (DNA): TGTGCCATCAGTGACCCGACAGGGGGCGCAAATAGCAATCAGCCCCAGCATTTT.

The chain uses TRBV5-1 and TRBJ2-2, with unresolved D. V was trimmed by 0 bases and J by 8 bases, leaving 5 bases between them. Germline V lookup: CDR1 SGHRS, CDR2 YFSETQ. The CDR3 consists of 12 residues. CDR3 sequence reads: CASSLVDGELFF. The CDR3 coding sequence is TGCGCCAGCAGCTTGGTTGATGGGGAGCTGTTTTTT.

This chain links TRBV5-1 with TRBJ1-4; tentative D call: TRBD1 (6 bases). The germline V gene has CDR1 SGHRS and CDR2 YFSETQ. There are 14 residues in the CDR3. V was pared by 4 bases and J by 8 bases, with 15 bases between. The CDR3 sequence is CASSARQATEKLFF. The CDR3, as DNA: TGCGCCAGCAGCGCCCGACAGGCCACGGAAAAACTGTTTTTT.

The chain links TRBV5-4 to TRBJ2-7; 8 positions match TRBD2. Per germline, CDR1 SGHNT and CDR2 YYREEE (reference sequence). The CDR3 is made up of 13 amino acids. V was clipped by 4 bases and J by 5 bases; unmatched bases: 5. The DNA of the CDR3 is TGTGCCAGCAGCCCGGACGGGAGGGACGAGCAGTACTTC. It is translated as CASSPDGRDEQYF. Full variable domain (missing parts from reference TRBV5-4 and TRBJ2-7): ETGVTQSPTHLIKTRGQQVTLRCSSQSGHNTVSWYQQALGQGPQFIFQYYREEENGRGNFPPRFSGLQFPNYSSELNVNALELDDSALYLCASSPDGRDEQYFGPGTRLTVT.

The chain joins TRBV29-1 to TRBJ2-1; 8 bases fit TRBD2. Germline values: CDR1 SQVTM, CDR2 ANQGSEA. The trim removed 5 bases at V and 4 bases at J, leaving 10 bases unmatched. This CDR3 is built from 15 residues. CDR3 in DNA: TGCAGCGTTATGGGACTAGAACCCTCGTACAATGAGCAGTTCTTC. The encoded protein is CSVMGLEPSYNEQFF.

This sequence joins TRBV11-2 and TRBJ2-7; D gene uncertain. V dropped 4 bases and J dropped 0 bases, with 16 bases sitting between them. The germline CDR1 and CDR2 sequences are SGHAT and FQNNGV. This CDR3 has 16 residues. CDR3 protein: CASSSLGTGDSYEQYF. The CDR3 DNA is TGTGCCAGCAGCTCTCTCGGAACGGGCGACTCCTACGAGCAGTACTTC.

This clone was counted a few times. The CDR3: CASSLGPETTNEKLFF. The CDR3, as DNA: TGTGCCAGCAGCTTAGGGCCAGAAACAACTAATGAAAAACTGTTTTTT. The V gene is TRBV5-4, the J gene TRBJ1-4; D is uncertain. Trimming pared 2 bases from V and 0 bases from J, leaving 11 bases between. CDR1 SGHNT and CDR2 YYREEE come from the germline V gene (reference sequence). This CDR3 region has 16 residues.

This clone was seen a single time. V is TRBV7-2 and J is TRBJ2-7; D ambiguous. Trimming removed 1 base at V and 0 bases at J, with 7 bases between. The CDR3 length is 14 residues. CDR1 is SGHTA, CDR2 FQGNSA, per germline. CDR3 nucleotide sequence: TGTGCCAGCAGCTTAGTAGCAGTCTCCTACGAGCAGTACTTC. Its translation: CASSLVAVSYEQYF.

The genes are TRBV10-2 and TRBJ1-4, with 9 bases fitting TRBD1. V shed 6 bases and J 2 bases; nucleotides not matched to a gene: 7. Germline CDR1 is WSHSY and CDR2 is SAAADI. CDR3 size: 16 residues. The CDR3 DNA follows: TGCGCCAGCAGACCCGGGACAGGGTATACTAATGAAAAACTGTTTTTT. It translates to CASRPGTGYTNEKLFF.